These 16 T cell receptor beta chains were sequenced from one sample in a study of siplizumab effects on memory and regulatory T cells. Some clones are missing from TCRdb's copy, which holds only in-frame ones; the method was immunoSEQ multiplex PCR. The data show 100,000 to 110,000 clones, 91% seen once. Sequenced: CD4+ T cells sorted from blood. Source of these receptors: a human donor in good health.

The chain carries TRBV5-1 and TRBJ2-1; D is ambiguous. The CDR3 loop spans 15 amino acids. Trimming took off 2 bases at V and 0 bases at J, with 9 bases between the two ends. From germline, CDR1 is SGHRS and CDR2 YFSETQ. The CDR3 region is CASSLNPSSYNEQFF. CDR3 DNA: TGCGCCAGCAGCTTAAATCCTAGCTCCTACAATGAGCAGTTCTTC. Variable domain in full (rest from reference TRBV5-1 and TRBJ2-1): KAGVTQTPRYLIKTRGQQVTLSCSPISGHRSVSWYQQTPGQGLQFLFEYFSETQRNKGNFPGRFSGRQFSNSRSEMNVSTLELGDSALYLCASSLNPSSYNEQFFGPGTRLTVL.

This sequence joins TRBV30 and TRBJ1-2; D may be TRBD1 (5 bases). This CDR3 is 13 amino acids long. Germline V CDR1 and CDR2: GTSNPN, SVGIG (reference sequence). V lost 7 bases and J lost 7, with 19 bases in between. CDR3 amino acids: CALTPGRGAGYTF. The DNA of the CDR3 is TGTGCCTTAACTCCGGGACGAGGAGCTGGCTACACCTTC.

The CDR3 coding sequence is TGCAGCGTCCTTAGACAGGGTCGGAGCTCCTACGAGCAGTACTTC. This codes for CSVLRQGRSSYEQYF. V gene TRBV29-1 combines with J gene TRBJ2-7; the match to TRBD1 covers 7 bases. The V segment lost 6 bases and the J segment 0 bases; nucleotides outside the gene matches: 11. The V gene's germline CDR1 is SQVTM and CDR2 ANQGSEA. The CDR3 runs 15 residues.

The rearrangement joins TRBV7-2 to TRBJ2-5; D is perhaps TRBD1 (6 bases). The ends were cut back, 7 bases at V and 4 bases at J, with 16 bases in the middle. The germline V gene encodes CDR1 SGHTA and CDR2 FQGNSA. This CDR3 is 14 amino acids long. Here the CDR3 reads CASTLAGDIETQYF. Written as DNA, the CDR3 is TGTGCCAGCACCCTTGCCGGGGACATAGAGACCCAGTACTTC.

Notes on this clone: At the DNA level, this CDR3 is encoded by other sequences in the same sample as well. This chain joins TRBV7-9 and TRBJ1-2; the D is unclear. Germline assignment: CDR1 SEHNR and CDR2 FQNEAQ (reference sequence). The CDR3 spans 12 residues. V was clipped by 1 base and J by 5 bases, with 5 bases between them. CDR3 sequence reads: CASSLGEYGYTF. As DNA, the CDR3 is TGTGCCAGCAGCTTAGGTGAATATGGCTACACCTTC.

This sequence joins TRBV21-1 and TRBJ2-5; the table's TRBD2 call for D was not verified on the DNA. TRBV21-1 is recorded as a pseudogene. This CDR3 is built from 13 residues. The CDR3 here is CASSKLPGETQYF. Written as DNA, the CDR3 is TGTGCCAGCAGCAAACTGCCGGGGGAGACCCAGTACTTC.

The chain combines TRBV6-5 with TRBJ2-2; a weak D match, TRBD1 (6 bases). The CDR3 is 14 residues long. The ends were cut back, 7 bases at V and 4 bases at J, with 13 bases in the middle. CDR1 is MNHEY and CDR2 is SVGAGI in the germline V gene. The CDR3 region is CASMRQGSTGELFF. The CDR3 DNA sequence: TGTGCCAGCATGCGGCAGGGGAGCACCGGGGAGCTGTTTTTT.

The chain has TRBV7-2 and TRBJ2-5; no reliable D call. Trimming pared 1 base from V and 0 bases from J, leaving 9 bases between. From germline, CDR1 is SGHTA and CDR2 FQGNSA. The CDR3 covers 15 residues. CDR3 in amino acids: CASSLVGHNQETQYF. The CDR3 DNA reads as TGTGCCAGCAGCTTAGTGGGTCACAACCAAGAGACCCAGTACTTC.

The chain employs TRBV19 and TRBJ2-2; D is perhaps TRBD2 (5 bases). There are 15 residues in the CDR3. V was trimmed by 0 bases and J by 6 bases, leaving 11 bases between them. In germline, CDR1 is LNHDA, CDR2 SQIVND (reference sequence). The CDR3 protein is CASSIDSEGPGELFF. The CDR3 DNA is TGTGCCAGTAGTATAGACTCAGAGGGCCCCGGGGAGCTGTTTTTT.

The V and J genes are TRBV2 and TRBJ2-2; D gene uncertain. V was clipped by 6 bases and J by 5 bases, with 4 bases between them. The length of the CDR3 is 11 residues. Germline CDR1 and CDR2: SNHLY and FYNNEI. This CDR3 reads CASRGTGELFF. The CDR3 DNA reads TGTGCCAGCAGGGGAACCGGGGAGCTGTTTTTT.

In its sample, this clone was seen once. V is TRBV4-2 and J is TRBJ1-2; maybe TRBD1 (5 bases). This CDR3 contains 14 residues. Germline V CDR1 and CDR2: LGHNA, YNFKEQ. V was trimmed by 6 bases and J by 6 bases, leaving 17 bases between them. In DNA, the CDR3 is TGTGCCAGCAGAAAAGCGGGAGGGGAAGATGGCTACACCTTC. Amino acid sequence: CASRKAGGEDGYTF.

The rearrangement joins TRBV28 to TRBJ2-7, with D unresolved. V was shortened by 11 bases and J by 3 bases, with 11 bases between the two germline ends. CDR3 length equals 11 residues. CDR1 is MDHEN, CDR2 SYDVKM, per germline. In DNA, the CDR3 is TGTGCCGCCCAGGCCCGCTACGAGCAGTACTTC. This translates into CAAQARYEQYF.

The chain combines TRBV7-2 with TRBJ1-1; 9 nucleotides match TRBD1. CDR3 length: 14 residues. CDR1 is SGHTA, CDR2 FQGNSA, per germline. V shed 3 bases, J shed 4 bases, and the junction held 3 bases outside the gene matches. The CDR3 nucleotides read TGTGCCAGCAGCTTTACAGGGGGCGGCACTGAAGCTTTCTTT. Its translation: CASSFTGGGTEAFF.

The rearrangement uses TRBV5-1 and TRBJ2-6; a possible D gene is TRBD1 (5 bases). V was clipped by 2 bases and J by 0 bases, with 9 bases between them. Per the germline V gene, CDR1 is SGHRS and CDR2 is YFSETQ. The CDR3 spans 16 residues. The CDR3 protein is CASSLDSTSGANVLTF. The CDR3 bases are TGCGCCAGCAGCTTAGACAGTACCTCTGGGGCCAACGTCCTGACTTTC.

CDR3 sequence reads: CASSITGTGSYEQYF. DNA for the CDR3: TGTGCCAGTAGTATAACGGGGACAGGGTCCTACGAGCAGTACTTC. The chain combines TRBV19 with TRBJ2-7, with 9 nucleotides matching TRBD1. Unmatched junction bases numbered 3, after V lost 2 bases and J lost 1 base. The germline V gene has CDR1 LNHDA and CDR2 SQIVND (reference sequence). The CDR3 sequence is 15 residues long. Variable domain in full (rest from reference TRBV19 and TRBJ2-7): DGGITQSPKYLFRKEGQNVTLSCEQNLNHDAMYWYRQDPGQGLRLIYYSQIVNDFQKGDIAEGYSVSREKKESFPLTVTSAQKNPTAFYLCASSITGTGSYEQYFGPGTRLTVT.

The chain links TRBV12-5 to TRBJ2-3, with D possibly TRBD1 on 6 matching bases. The length of the CDR3 is 18 residues. Germline-derived CDR1 and CDR2 are LGHNT and FRNRAP. Trimming pared 0 bases from V and 1 base from J, leaving 17 bases between. CDR3 nucleotides: TGTGCTAGTGGTTTGGTGCTTTTTGGGGGCGCCCGCACAGATACGCAGTATTTT. This codes for CASGLVLFGGARTDTQYF.